This TCR beta chain was profiled in a study of blood T cell repertoires in COVID-19. About the research overall: Italy, Spain and the United States were the sources of the convalescent and acute COVID-19 samples. Nucleic acid was either cDNA or gDNA, and it came from T cells, B-cell-depleted T cells, or PBMCs.

This clone was seen a few times. In germline, CDR1 is WNHNN, CDR2 SYGVQD (reference sequence). The CDR3 sequence is 14 residues long. Trimming at V came to 6 bases and at J to 4 bases, leaving 8 bases not matched to a gene. As processed by the authors: Estimates of nucleated cell counts were drawn from the amplification of reference gene primers. The table came from immunoSEQ multiplex PCR; TCRdb's copy has only in-frame clones and leaves some out. Clonal size and the V and J genes are those of that table, whereas D and trimming came from the DNA. The table has tens of thousands of clones, 80% to 90% seen once; the top ten hold 7.5% to 9.5%.

The chain joins TRBV10-1 to TRBJ2-7; TRBD1 aligns across 8 bases. The receptor comes from a woman in her sixties or seventies with active COVID-19. The sequencing sample was made of peripheral blood. The CDR3 region is CASSVDRDAYEQYF. The CDR3 nucleotides read TGCGCCAGCAGCGTGGACAGGGACGCGTACGAGCAGTACTTC.